The rows below give T cell receptor beta chains drawn from one sample of a study of response to subunit inactivated influenza vaccine. TCRdb reprocessed the RT-PCR reads with MiXCR, giving one entry per CDR3 protein. The top ten clones hold approximately 2% of a sample with 400,000 to 550,000 distinct CDR3 sequences, less than 30% of them seen once. The sample consisted of CD4+ T cells sorted from PBMCs, taken roughly 5 days after vaccination. The receptors were gathered from a man in his fifties or sixties who received an inactivated influenza vaccine. Both conserved end residues are part of each CDR3. D genes are given only for firm matches. Size tells how often a clone was seen (once, few, many) or the class of an expanded clone, and some rows leave it out.

d_call	clone_size	v_call	j_call	cdr3_aa	cdr3_nt
TRBD1	NA	TRBV18	TRBJ2-3	CASSSWTGTTDTQYF	TGTGCCAGCTCATCATGGACAGGGACCACAGATACGCAGTATTTT
NA	NA	TRBV29-1	TRBJ2-3	CSVEGVTDTQYF	TGCAGCGTTGAAGGTGTAACAGATACGCAGTATTTT
NA	few	TRBV7-2	TRBJ2-5	CASSRGAQETQYF	TGTGCCAGCAGTAGAGGGGCGCAAGAGACCCAGTACTTC
NA	NA	TRBV12-3/TRBV12-4	TRBJ1-6	CASSFYRVGSPLHF	TGTGCCAGCAGTTTCTACCGGGTTGGATCACCCCTCCACTTT
NA	NA	TRBV5-1	TRBJ2-7	CASSLGGTFYEQYF	TGCGCCAGCAGCTTGGGGGGAACATTCTACGAGCAGTACTTC
TRBD2	NA	TRBV10-3	TRBJ2-7	CAISESGLAGGHYEQYF	TGTGCCATCAGTGAGTCCGGGCTAGCGGGAGGTCACTACGAGCAGTACTTC
NA	few	TRBV12-3/TRBV12-4	TRBJ1-3	CASSFTVGTSSGNTIYF	TGTGCCAGCAGTTTTACTGTGGGGACCTCCTCTGGAAACACCATATATTTT
NA	NA	TRBV6-1	TRBJ2-6	CASRPSTGSHSGANVLTF	TGTGCCAGCAGACCCTCCACAGGGTCCCACTCTGGGGCCAACGTCCTGACTTTC
NA	NA	TRBV20-1	TRBJ2-3	CSASPPGRNTDTQYF	TGCAGTGCTAGCCCTCCGGGGAGAAACACAGATACGCAGTATTTT
NA	NA	TRBV7-9	TRBJ2-1	CASSLLGGKYNEQFF	TGTGCCAGCAGCTTACTTGGGGGGAAATACAATGAGCAGTTCTTC
TRBD2	NA	TRBV4-2	TRBJ2-1	CASSPALAGGSDEQFF	TGTGCCAGCAGCCCTGCGTTGGCGGGGGGGTCGGATGAGCAGTTCTTC
NA	few	TRBV12-3/TRBV12-4	TRBJ2-1	CASSLARVYPYNEQFF	TGTGCCAGCAGTTTAGCCAGGGTTTATCCCTACAATGAGCAGTTCTTC
NA	once	TRBV7-2	TRBJ1-5	CASSLMGLSNQPQHF	TGTGCCAGCAGCTTAATGGGGTTATCAAATCAGCCCCAGCATTTT
NA	once	TRBV6-2/TRBV6-3	TRBJ2-1	CASSKAGPPGEQFF	TGTGCCAGCAGCAAAGCAGGACCCCCGGGTGAGCAGTTCTTC
NA	NA	TRBV7-2	TRBJ2-7	CASSLVGGGYEQYF	TGTGCCAGCAGCTTAGTTGGTGGCGGGTACGAGCAGTACTTC
NA	NA	TRBV4-3	TRBJ2-2	CASSQTLGGELFF	TGCGCCAGCAGCCAGACCCTTGGCGGGGAGCTGTTTTTT
TRBD1	NA	TRBV20-1	TRBJ2-2	CSARTGQYTGELFF	TGCAGTGCTAGAACGGGACAGTACACCGGGGAGCTGTTTTTT
NA	NA	TRBV6-2/TRBV6-3	TRBJ1-2	CASSSPGGAPSGYTF	TGTGCCAGCAGTTCGCCCGGGGGAGCGCCCTCCGGCTACACCTTC
TRBD2	many	TRBV7-2	TRBJ2-7	CASSPRTSGYEQYF	TGTGCCAGCAGCCCGCGGACTAGCGGCTACGAGCAGTACTTC
NA	few	TRBV5-1	TRBJ1-2	CASSLDSPDYGYTF	TGCGCCAGCAGCTTGGACAGCCCAGACTATGGCTACACCTTC
NA	NA	TRBV5-1	TRBJ1-6	CASSFTGRNSPLHF	TGCGCCAGCAGCTTTACCGGGAGAAATTCACCCCTCCACTTT
NA	few	TRBV20-1	TRBJ2-7	CSASSGDADEQYF	TGCAGTGCTAGTTCCGGAGACGCCGACGAGCAGTACTTC
TRBD2	NA	TRBV7-2	TRBJ2-7	CASERTSGSFYEQYF	TGTGCCAGCGAGAGGACTAGCGGGAGTTTCTACGAGCAGTACTTC
NA	NA	TRBV20-1	TRBJ2-3	CSADPRTDTQYF	TGCAGTGCGGACCCTCGGACAGATACGCAGTATTTT
NA	NA	TRBV18	TRBJ2-1	CASSPYQGNNEQFF	TGTGCCAGCTCACCTTATCAAGGGAACAATGAGCAGTTCTTC
TRBD1	few	TRBV28	TRBJ2-5	CASRPQGGATQYF	TGTGCCAGCAGGCCACAGGGGGGAGCGACCCAGTACTTC